The 22 T cell receptor beta chains given below trace back to one sample, sequenced in a study of blood T cell repertoires in COVID-19. Some clones are missing from TCRdb's copy, which holds only in-frame ones; the method was immunoSEQ multiplex PCR. The sample lists about 50,000 clones, approximately 79% seen once, with roughly 25% in the top ten. The sample was peripheral blood. The receptors stem from a man between 65 and 85 years old with acute or convalescent COVID-19.

Comment on this clone: Distinct nucleotide sequences in the sample also encode this CDR3. The rearrangement joins TRBV9 to TRBJ1-6; 7 nucleotides match TRBD1. Trimming took 3 bases from V and 7 from J; bases not matched to a gene: 7. This CDR3 has 15 residues. Germline V lookup: CDR1 SGDLS, CDR2 YYNGEE. CDR3 protein: CASSASGTENSPLHF. The DNA for the CDR3 is TGTGCCAGCAGCGCCTCCGGGACAGAAAATTCACCCCTCCACTTT.

The V gene is TRBV6-5, the J gene TRBJ1-2, with a possible D match to TRBD1 (6 bases). Between the trimmed V and J ends, which lost 6 bases and 3 bases, there was a span of 11 bases. Germline assignment: CDR1 MNHEY and CDR2 SVGAGI. This CDR3 comprises 13 residues. CDR3 residues: CASRDTGHYGYTF. CDR3 coding DNA: TGTGCCAGCAGGGATACAGGGCACTATGGCTACACCTTC.

The V call is TRBV6-5, the J call TRBJ2-7, with D possibly matching TRBD2 (7 bases). The V gene lost 4 bases and the J gene lost 2 bases, with 15 bases spanning the gap. The CDR3 sequence is 15 residues long. Germline CDR1 MNHEY, CDR2 SVGAGI. CDR3 sequence: CASSWGGRPPYEQYF. DNA of the CDR3: TGTGCCAGCAGTTGGGGGGGGCGGCCTCCCTACGAGCAGTACTTC.

This sequence joins TRBV19 and TRBJ1-3; weak D call: TRBD1 (5 bases). Germline CDR1 LNHDA, CDR2 SQIVND (reference sequence). The CDR3 extends over 16 amino acids. Trimming cost V 5 bases and J 0 bases, with 14 bases left between them. The CDR3 region has the DNA TGTGCCAGTAGTGTCGGTGGGGCCCTCTCTGGAAACACCATATATTTT. Encoded protein: CASSVGGALSGNTIYF.

The J gene is TRBJ1-2, the V gene TRBV11-2, with D possibly TRBD1 on 6 matching bases. V shed 6 bases and J shed 7 bases, with 15 bases lying between them. Germline-derived CDR1 and CDR2 are SGHAT and FQNNGV. This CDR3 contains 13 residues. Written as DNA, the CDR3 is TGTGCCAGCAGTTTGACAGGTCGGGGTGGCTACACCTTC. It translates to CASSLTGRGGYTF.

This clone has just one count. This sequence joins TRBV6-5 and TRBJ2-5, with D possibly being TRBD1 (6 bases). V was trimmed by 6 bases and J by 5 bases, leaving 16 bases between them. CDR1 is MNHEY, CDR2 SVGAGI, per germline. This CDR3 region has 14 residues. The CDR3 loop is CASRGLQGRETQYF. The DNA of the CDR3 is TGTGCCAGCAGAGGGCTTCAGGGGCGGGAGACCCAGTACTTC.

The chain employs TRBV29-1 and TRBJ2-5; 9 bases agree with TRBD2. Trimming cost V 3 bases and J 4 bases; bases outside gene matches: 15. The CDR3 spans 17 residues. Germline values: CDR1 SQVTM, CDR2 ANQGSEA. This CDR3 reads CSVDGGGASFISETQYF. The CDR3 nucleotides read TGCAGCGTTGATGGCGGGGGGGCATCGTTTATATCAGAGACCCAGTACTTC.

The rearrangement uses TRBV30 and TRBJ1-1; 10 bases align to TRBD1. The CDR3 length is 15 residues. The germline gives CDR1 GTSNPN, CDR2 SVGIG (reference sequence). V dropped 8 bases and J dropped 5; count of bases not matched to a gene: 14. In nucleotides, the CDR3 is TGTGCCGGGACTCGACAGGGGGCGGGGGATACTGAAGCTTTCTTT. This codes for CAGTRQGAGDTEAFF.

J is TRBJ2-3 and V is TRBV28, with 7 positions matching TRBD2. The V gene's germline CDR1 is MDHEN and CDR2 SYDVKM. This CDR3 spans 15 amino acids. Unmatched junction bases numbered 9, after V lost 4 bases and J lost 5 bases. In DNA form, the CDR3 reads TGTGCCAGCAGTTCCCCTTCGGGGGGTGAAGATACGCAGTATTTT. It encodes CASSSPSGGEDTQYF.

The CDR3 DNA reads as TGTGCCAGCAGCTTTCTCGAGCGGGGTCAGCCCCAGCATTTT. This gives the protein CASSFLERGQPQHF. The chain recombines TRBV7-2 with TRBJ1-5; D not certain. The germline V gene has CDR1 SGHTA and CDR2 FQGNSA. The ends were cut back, 3 bases at V and 6 bases at J, with 12 bases in the middle. This CDR3 is built from 14 residues. Complete variable domain (other parts from reference TRBV7-2 and TRBJ1-5): GAGVSQSPSNKVTEKGKDVELRCDPISGHTALYWYRQSLGQGLEFLIYFQGNSAPDKSGLPSDRFSAERTGGSVSTLTIQRTQQEDSAVYLCASSFLERGQPQHFGDGTRLSIL.

The rearrangement uses TRBV14 and TRBJ2-3; maybe TRBD1 (5 bases). CDR3 length: 15 amino acids. V shed 0 bases and J shed 4 bases, with 11 bases lying between them. The V gene's germline CDR1 is SGHDN and CDR2 FVKESK. The CDR3 DNA reads TGTGCCAGCAGCCAAGACCAGGGTCGAGCAGATACGCAGTATTTT. Translation gives CASSQDQGRADTQYF. Together with reference TRBV14 and TRBJ2-3, the CDR3 gives the full variable domain: EAGVTQFPSHSVIEKGQTVTLRCDPISGHDNLYWYRRVMGKEIKFLLHFVKESKQDESGMPNNRFLAERTGGTYSTLKVQPAELEDSGVYFCASSQDQGRADTQYFGPGTRLTVL.

This chain connects TRBV10-1 to TRBJ1-2, with 7 bases lining up with TRBD1. J gave up 3 bases and V 0 bases, and 4 bases lay outside the gene matches. Germline CDR1 is WNHNN and CDR2 is SYGVQD (reference sequence). The CDR3 spans 15 residues. CDR3 sequence (DNA): TGCGCCAGCAGTGAGTCGGGCAGGGGGTACTATGGCTACACCTTC. Amino acids: CASSESGRGYYGYTF.

This rearrangement joins TRBV7-2 to TRBJ2-1; possible D gene TRBD2, 6 bases. V lost 0 bases and J lost 7, with 10 bases in between. Germline loops: CDR1 SGHTA, CDR2 FQGNSA. The CDR3 has 14 amino acids. This CDR3 is CASSLARLANEQFF. The CDR3 DNA is TGTGCCAGCAGCTTAGCGCGGCTAGCGAATGAGCAGTTCTTC.

The chain carries TRBV28 and TRBJ1-2; D is unclear. Germline V gene lookup returns CDR1 MDHEN and CDR2 SYDVKM. V lost 1 base, J lost 1 base, and 13 bases lay in between. This CDR3 comprises 16 residues. CDR3 region: CASSLFVVGNNYGYTF. Written as DNA, the CDR3 is TGTGCCAGCAGTTTATTCGTGGTCGGGAATAACTATGGCTACACCTTC.

The table lists this clone with a count of one. J is TRBJ1-6 and V is TRBV18; TRBD1 matches 8 bases. Germline V CDR1 and CDR2: KGHSH, LQKENI. The CDR3 runs to 14 residues. V dropped 3 bases and J dropped 10; count of bases not matched to a gene: 5. The CDR3 nucleotides read TGTGCCAGCTCACCCGGACAGGGAGAATCACCCCTCCACTTT. Protein product: CASSPGQGESPLHF.

J is TRBJ1-2 and V is TRBV10-2; possible D gene TRBD1, 6 bases. Trimming took off 5 bases at V and 3 bases at J, with 13 bases between the two ends. Germline CDR1 WSHSY, CDR2 SAAADI. This CDR3 has 14 amino acids. This chain's CDR3 is CASSRGGQDYGYTF. The CDR3 nucleotides read TGCGCCAGCAGTCGTGGGGGCCAGGACTATGGCTACACCTTC.

V is TRBV14 and J is TRBJ2-3, with 7 bases matching TRBD2. Losses at the gene ends were 3 bases for V and 2 bases for J; bases not matched to a gene: 5. The CDR3 loop spans 15 amino acids. Germline assignment: CDR1 SGHDN and CDR2 FVKESK. The CDR3 nucleotides are TGTGCCAGCAGCCATGGCGGGAGTTTCACAGATACGCAGTATTTT. This codes for CASSHGGSFTDTQYF.

The V gene is TRBV5-1, the J gene TRBJ1-2; a possible D gene is TRBD1 (6 bases). CDR1 and CDR2 (germline): SGHRS, YFSETQ. The CDR3 spans 14 residues. Trimming pared 4 bases from V and 7 bases from J, leaving 17 bases between. The CDR3 is CASSPISIRGGYTF. The CDR3 DNA is TGCGCCAGCAGCCCAATTTCTATCAGGGGTGGCTACACCTTC.

V gene TRBV19 combines with J gene TRBJ2-2, with D tentatively TRBD1 (6 bases). V shed 6 bases and J shed 3 bases, with 11 bases lying between them. From germline, CDR1 is LNHDA and CDR2 SQIVND (reference sequence). CDR3 size: 14 residues. CDR3 nucleotides: TGTGCCAGTAGACCCACAGGGTACACCGGGGAGCTGTTTTTT. Protein product: CASRPTGYTGELFF.

V usage is TRBV7-2 and J usage is TRBJ2-5; tentative D call: TRBD2 (6 bases). V lost 0 bases and J lost 5, with 16 bases in between. The CDR3 loop spans 16 amino acids. Germline loops: CDR1 SGHTA, CDR2 FQGNSA. In DNA, the CDR3 is TGTGCCAGCAGCTTAGCGTCGCAGGAGGGTTGGGAGACCCAGTACTTC. Its protein is CASSLASQEGWETQYF.

This clone appeared many times. This chain joins TRBV27 and TRBJ1-6, with 7 bases that match TRBD1. Germline trimming cut 5 bases from V and 9 bases from J; bases unmatched to any gene: 10. This CDR3 comprises 15 residues. Germline lookup yields CDR1 MNHEY and CDR2 SMNVEV (reference sequence). The DNA of the CDR3 is TGTGCCAGCAGTCCCCAGGACAGGAATTCTTCACCCCTCCACTTT. The encoded protein is CASSPQDRNSSPLHF.

This clone was detected a few times. This rearrangement joins TRBV6-1 to TRBJ1-4; 8 bases line up with TRBD1. This CDR3 region has 15 residues. Per germline, CDR1 MNHNS and CDR2 SASEGT. With V trimmed by 1 base and J by 6 bases, 4 bases remained unmatched. For the CDR3, the DNA is TGTGCCAGCAGTGAAGGGGACAGGATGGATGAAAAACTGTTTTTT. Its protein is CASSEGDRMDEKLFF.